The entry that follows covers one TCR beta chain sequence. The CDR3 loop spans 14 amino acids. The V gene lost 3 bases and the J gene lost 4 bases, with 12 bases spanning the gap. The V gene's germline CDR1 is MNHNS and CDR2 SASEGT. The data stem from a study of blood T cell repertoires in COVID-19. On the study more broadly: Donors in the United States, Italy and Spain gave samples during acute or convalescent COVID-19. Sources were T cells, B-cell-depleted T cells, or PBMCs; the material itself was cDNA or gDNA.

Authors' processing steps: Nucleated cell counts were estimated from reference gene primer amplification. Using immunoSEQ multiplex PCR, the repertoire was profiled, and TCRdb retains in-frame clones only, with some absent. D and trimming were read from the DNA, whereas the V and J calls and clone size are those reported in that table. The sample records about 170,000 clones, 60% to 85% being singletons. The receptor was derived from a man in his 60s with acute or convalescent COVID-19. The rearrangement links TRBV6-1 to TRBJ1-1; no clear D gene. The specimen was peripheral blood. In nucleotides, the CDR3 is TGTGCCAGCAGTGATCCGGGTATGGTCACTGAAGCTTTCTTT. Amino acid sequence: CASSDPGMVTEAFF.